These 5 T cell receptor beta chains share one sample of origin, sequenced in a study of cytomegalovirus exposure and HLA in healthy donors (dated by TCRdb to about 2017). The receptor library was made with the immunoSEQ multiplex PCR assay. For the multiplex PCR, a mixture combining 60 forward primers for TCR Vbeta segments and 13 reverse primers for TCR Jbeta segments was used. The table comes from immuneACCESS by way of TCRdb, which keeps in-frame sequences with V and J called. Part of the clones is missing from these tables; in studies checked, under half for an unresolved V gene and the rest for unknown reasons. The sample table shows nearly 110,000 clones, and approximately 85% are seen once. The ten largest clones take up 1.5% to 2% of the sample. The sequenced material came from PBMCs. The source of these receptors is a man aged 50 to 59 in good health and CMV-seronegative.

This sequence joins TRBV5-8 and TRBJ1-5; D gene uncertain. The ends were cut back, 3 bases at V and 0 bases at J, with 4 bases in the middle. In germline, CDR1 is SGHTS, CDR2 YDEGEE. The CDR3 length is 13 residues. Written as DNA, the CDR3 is TGTGCCAGCAGCTATAGTAGCAATCAGCCCCAGCATTTT. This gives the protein CASSYSSNQPQHF.

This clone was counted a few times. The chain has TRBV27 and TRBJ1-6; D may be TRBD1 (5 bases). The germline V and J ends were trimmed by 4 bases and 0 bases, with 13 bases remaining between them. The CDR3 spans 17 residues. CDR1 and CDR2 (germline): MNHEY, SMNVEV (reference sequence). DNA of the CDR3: TGTGCCAGCAGTTCTTTGAGCGGGGGCTCCTATAATTCACCCCTCCACTTT. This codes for CASSSLSGGSYNSPLHF.

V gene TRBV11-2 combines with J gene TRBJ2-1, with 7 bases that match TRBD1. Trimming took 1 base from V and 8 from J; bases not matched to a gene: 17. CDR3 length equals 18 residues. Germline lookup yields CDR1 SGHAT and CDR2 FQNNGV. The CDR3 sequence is CASSLGGVVRGLRDEQFF. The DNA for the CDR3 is TGTGCCAGCAGCTTAGGAGGAGTGGTGAGGGGGCTTCGGGATGAGCAGTTCTTC. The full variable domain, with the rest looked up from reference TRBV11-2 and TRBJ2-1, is EAGVAQSPRYKIIEKRQSVAFWCNPISGHATLYWYQQILGQGPKLLIQFQNNGVVDDSQLPKDRFSAERLKGVDSTLKIQPAKLEDSAVYLCASSLGGVVRGLRDEQFFGPGTRLTVL.

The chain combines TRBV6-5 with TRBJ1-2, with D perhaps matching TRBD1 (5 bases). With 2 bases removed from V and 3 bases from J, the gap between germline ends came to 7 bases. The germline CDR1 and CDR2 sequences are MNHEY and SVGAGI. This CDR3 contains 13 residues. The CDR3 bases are TGTGCCAGCAGTTACGGCAGGGACTATGGCTACACCTTC. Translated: CASSYGRDYGYTF.

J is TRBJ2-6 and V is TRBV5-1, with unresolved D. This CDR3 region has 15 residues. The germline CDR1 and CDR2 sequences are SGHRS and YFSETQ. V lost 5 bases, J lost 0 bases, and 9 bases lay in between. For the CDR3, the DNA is TGCGCCAGCAGGGCAATCTCCTCTGGGGCCAACGTCCTGACTTTC. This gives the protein CASRAISSGANVLTF.